This is a list of T cell receptor beta chains from one sample in a study of OX40 agonist ivuxolimab in advanced cancers. Clones were sequenced by immunoSEQ multiplex PCR, and TCRdb holds only the in-frame ones, with some missing. The sample yields tens of thousands of clones, about 92% seen once. The sequences come from CD4+ or CD8+ T cells sorted from blood, collected in a trial of the OX40 agonist ivuxolimab. These receptors all stem from an adult with an advanced solid tumor such as melanoma, head and neck, liver or kidney cancer. Both conserved end residues are trimmed from each CDR3. The order of the fields is CDR3 protein, D gene, V gene, J gene. The D gene is left open where the match is weak.

ASRPTPGGHEQY	TRBD1	TRBV19	TRBJ2-7
ASSVIGTGANVLT	-	TRBV5-6	TRBJ2-6
ASSSHLLGSSTDTQY	-	TRBV7-2	TRBJ2-3
ASSYTGYGYT	-	TRBV11-1	TRBJ1-2
ASTSSGSSSEQY	TRBD2	TRBV19	TRBJ2-7
ASGSVGTGSGNEQF	TRBD1	TRBV12-5	TRBJ2-1
ASSHDSGRTDTQY	TRBD2	TRBV4-2	TRBJ2-3
ASSRGTQGSGNTIY	-	TRBV7-9	TRBJ1-3
ASSSGQLDLEAF	-	TRBV28	TRBJ1-1
ASSPLGDTEAF	-	TRBV18	TRBJ1-1
AISRTSNEKLF	-	TRBV10-3	TRBJ1-4
ASSSALAGGFEQY	TRBD2	TRBV11-2	TRBJ2-7